This TCR beta chain derives from a study of CD8 T cells in Susac syndrome. Random-hexamer reverse transcription was applied to about 0.45 to 1 ug RNA. Using its own MiXCR run on the immunoSEQ multiplex PCR reads, TCRdb lists one record per CDR3 protein. The data show 130,000 to 150,000 distinct CDR3 sequences, 94% seen once. Germline CDR1 and CDR2: DFQATT and SNEGSKA (reference sequence). The V gene lost 7 bases and the J gene lost 7 bases, with 8 bases spanning the gap. This CDR3 contains 10 residues. V gene TRBV20-1 combines with J gene TRBJ2-1; D not resolved. Sample: CD8+ T cells from PBMCs. The TCR comes from a human donor in good health. CDR3 sequence: CSVAPNEQFF. In DNA form, the CDR3 reads TGCAGTGTGGCCCCGAATGAGCAGTTCTTC.